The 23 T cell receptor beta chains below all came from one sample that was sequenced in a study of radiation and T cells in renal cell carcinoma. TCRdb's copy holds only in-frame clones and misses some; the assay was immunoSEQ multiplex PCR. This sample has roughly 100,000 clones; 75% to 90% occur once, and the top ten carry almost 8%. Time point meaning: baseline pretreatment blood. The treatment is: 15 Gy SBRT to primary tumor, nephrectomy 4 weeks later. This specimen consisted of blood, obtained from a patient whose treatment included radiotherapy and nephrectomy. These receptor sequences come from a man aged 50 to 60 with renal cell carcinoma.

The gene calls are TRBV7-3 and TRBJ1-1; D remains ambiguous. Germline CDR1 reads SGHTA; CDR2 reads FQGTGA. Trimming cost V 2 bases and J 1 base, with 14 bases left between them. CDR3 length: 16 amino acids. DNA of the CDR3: TGTGCCAGCAGCTTACGGGGTCCCCTAGGGAACACTGAAGCTTTCTTT. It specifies CASSLRGPLGNTEAFF.

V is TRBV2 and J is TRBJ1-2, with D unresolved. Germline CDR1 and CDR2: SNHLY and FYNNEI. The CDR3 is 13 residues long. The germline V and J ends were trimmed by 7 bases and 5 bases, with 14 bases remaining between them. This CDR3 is CASIPNSEYGYTF. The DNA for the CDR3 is TGTGCCAGCATTCCGAACAGTGAATATGGCTACACCTTC.

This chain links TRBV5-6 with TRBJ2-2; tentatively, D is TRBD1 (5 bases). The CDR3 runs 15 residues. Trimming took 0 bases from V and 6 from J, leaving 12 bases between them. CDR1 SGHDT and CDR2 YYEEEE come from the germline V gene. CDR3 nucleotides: TGTGCCAGCAGCTTGGGGCGCAGGGTCCCCGGGGAGCTGTTTTTT. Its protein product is CASSLGRRVPGELFF. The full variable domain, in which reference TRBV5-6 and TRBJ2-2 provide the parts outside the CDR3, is DAGVTQSPTHLIKTRGQQVTLRCSPKSGHDTVSWYQQALGQGPQFIFQYYEEEERQRGNFPDRFSGHQFPNYSSELNVNALLLGDSALYLCASSLGRRVPGELFFGEGSRLTVL.

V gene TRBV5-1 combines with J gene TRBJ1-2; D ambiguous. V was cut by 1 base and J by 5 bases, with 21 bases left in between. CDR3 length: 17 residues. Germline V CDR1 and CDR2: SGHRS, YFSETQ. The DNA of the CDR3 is TGCGCCAGCAGCTTGTTACCGGGCCAGGTGGTGGAATATGGCTACACCTTC. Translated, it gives CASSLLPGQVVEYGYTF. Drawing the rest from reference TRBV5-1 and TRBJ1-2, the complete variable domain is KAGVTQTPRYLIKTRGQQVTLSCSPISGHRSVSWYQQTPGQGLQFLFEYFSETQRNKGNFPGRFSGRQFSNSRSEMNVSTLELGDSALYLCASSLLPGQVVEYGYTFGSGTRLTVV.

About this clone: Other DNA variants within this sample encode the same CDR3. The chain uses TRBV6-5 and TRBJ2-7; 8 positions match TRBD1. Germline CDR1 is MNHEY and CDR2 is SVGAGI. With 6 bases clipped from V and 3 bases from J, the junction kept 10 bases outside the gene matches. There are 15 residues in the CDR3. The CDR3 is CASRRDRGQYYEQYF. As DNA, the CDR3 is TGTGCCAGCAGGCGCGACAGGGGACAGTACTACGAGCAGTACTTC.

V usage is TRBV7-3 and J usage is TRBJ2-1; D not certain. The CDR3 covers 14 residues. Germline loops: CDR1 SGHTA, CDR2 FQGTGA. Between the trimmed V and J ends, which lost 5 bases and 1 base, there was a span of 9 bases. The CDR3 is CASSPDWSYNEQFF. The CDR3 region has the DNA TGTGCCAGCAGCCCAGATTGGTCCTACAATGAGCAGTTCTTC. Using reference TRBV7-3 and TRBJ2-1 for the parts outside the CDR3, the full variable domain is GAGVSQTPSNKVTEKGKYVELRCDPISGHTALYWYRQSLGQGPEFLIYFQGTGAADDSGLPNDRFFAVRPEGSVSTLKIQRTERGDSAVYLCASSPDWSYNEQFFGPGTRLTVL.

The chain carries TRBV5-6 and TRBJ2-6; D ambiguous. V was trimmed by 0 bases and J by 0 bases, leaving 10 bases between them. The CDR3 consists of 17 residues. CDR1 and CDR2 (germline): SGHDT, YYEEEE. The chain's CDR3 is CASSLGQTSSGANVLTF. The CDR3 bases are TGTGCCAGCAGCTTGGGACAAACCAGCTCTGGGGCCAACGTCCTGACTTTC.

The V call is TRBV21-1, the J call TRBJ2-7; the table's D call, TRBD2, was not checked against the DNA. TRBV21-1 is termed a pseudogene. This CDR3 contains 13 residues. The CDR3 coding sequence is TGTGCCAGCGTGAGACTCCGACTCGCGGAGCAGTACTTC. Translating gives CASVRLRLAEQYF.

Here the CDR3 DNA reads TGTGCCAGCAGCCACCTCCTGACTAGCGGTTACACCGGGGAGCTGTTTTTT. Translated: CASSHLLTSGYTGELFF. J is TRBJ2-2 and V is TRBV5-8, with TRBD2 matching 9 bases. Per germline, CDR1 SGHTS and CDR2 YDEGEE. Losses at the gene ends were 4 bases for V and 3 bases for J; bases not matched to a gene: 10. The CDR3 totals 17 residues.

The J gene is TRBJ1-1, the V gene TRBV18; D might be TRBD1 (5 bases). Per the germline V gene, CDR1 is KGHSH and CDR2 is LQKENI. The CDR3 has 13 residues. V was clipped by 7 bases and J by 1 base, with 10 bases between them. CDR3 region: CASFNQGNTEAFF. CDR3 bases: TGTGCCAGCTTCAATCAGGGGAACACTGAAGCTTTCTTT.

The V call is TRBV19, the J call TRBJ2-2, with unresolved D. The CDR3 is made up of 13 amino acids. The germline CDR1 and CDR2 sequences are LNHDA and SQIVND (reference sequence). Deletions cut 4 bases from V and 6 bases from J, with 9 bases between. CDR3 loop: CASSNPSAGELFF. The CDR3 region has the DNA TGTGCCAGTAGTAATCCCTCCGCCGGGGAGCTGTTTTTT.

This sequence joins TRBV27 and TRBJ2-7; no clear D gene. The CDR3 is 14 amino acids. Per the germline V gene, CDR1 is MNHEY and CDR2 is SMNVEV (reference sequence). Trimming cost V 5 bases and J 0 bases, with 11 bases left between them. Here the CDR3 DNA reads TGTGCCAGCAGTCCGGGCAGTCCCTCCTACGAGCAGTACTTC. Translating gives CASSPGSPSYEQYF.

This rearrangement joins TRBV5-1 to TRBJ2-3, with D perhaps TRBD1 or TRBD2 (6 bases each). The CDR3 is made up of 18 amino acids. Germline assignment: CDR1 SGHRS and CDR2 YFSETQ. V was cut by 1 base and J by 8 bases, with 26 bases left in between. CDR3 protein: CASSLLPRGGPRVGTQYF. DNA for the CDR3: TGCGCCAGCAGCTTGTTGCCAAGAGGGGGGCCTCGGGTTGGTACGCAGTATTTT.

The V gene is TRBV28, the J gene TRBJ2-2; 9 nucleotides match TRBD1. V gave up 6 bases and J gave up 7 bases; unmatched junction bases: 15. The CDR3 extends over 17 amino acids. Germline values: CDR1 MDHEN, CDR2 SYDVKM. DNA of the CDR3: TGTGCCAGCAGCCCCTTGGCGGGACAGGGAGTTATCGGGGAGCTGTTTTTT. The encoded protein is CASSPLAGQGVIGELFF.

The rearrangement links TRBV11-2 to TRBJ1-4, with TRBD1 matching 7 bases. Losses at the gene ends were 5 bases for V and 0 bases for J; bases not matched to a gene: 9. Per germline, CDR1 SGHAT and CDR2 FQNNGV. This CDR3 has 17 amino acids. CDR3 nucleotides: TGTGCCAGCAGCCGGGGACAGCTGGCCACAACTAATGAAAAACTGTTTTTT. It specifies CASSRGQLATTNEKLFF.

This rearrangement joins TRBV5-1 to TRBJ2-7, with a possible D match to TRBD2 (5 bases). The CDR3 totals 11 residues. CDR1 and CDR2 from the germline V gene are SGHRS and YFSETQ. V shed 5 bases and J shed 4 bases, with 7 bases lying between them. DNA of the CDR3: TGCGCCAGCAGGGGAGAATACGAGCAGTACTTC. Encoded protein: CASRGEYEQYF.

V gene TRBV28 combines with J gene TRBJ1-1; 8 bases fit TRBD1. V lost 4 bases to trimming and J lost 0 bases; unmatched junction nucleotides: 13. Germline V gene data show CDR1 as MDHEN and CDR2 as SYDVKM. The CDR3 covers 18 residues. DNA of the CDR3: TGTGCCAGCAGTTACCCCAGGCAGGGGGCCGTAATGAACACTGAAGCTTTCTTT. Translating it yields CASSYPRQGAVMNTEAFF. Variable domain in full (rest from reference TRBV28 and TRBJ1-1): DVKVTQSSRYLVKRTGEKVFLECVQDMDHENMFWYRQDPGLGLRLIYFSYDVKMKEKGDIPEGYSVSREKKERFSLILESASTNQTSMYLCASSYPRQGAVMNTEAFFGQGTRLTVV.

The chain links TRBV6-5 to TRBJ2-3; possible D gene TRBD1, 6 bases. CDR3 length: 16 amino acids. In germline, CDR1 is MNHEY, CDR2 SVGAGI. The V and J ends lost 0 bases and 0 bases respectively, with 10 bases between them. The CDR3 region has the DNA TGTGCCAGCAGTTACTCCGGGACATTTAGCACAGATACGCAGTATTTT. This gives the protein CASSYSGTFSTDTQYF.

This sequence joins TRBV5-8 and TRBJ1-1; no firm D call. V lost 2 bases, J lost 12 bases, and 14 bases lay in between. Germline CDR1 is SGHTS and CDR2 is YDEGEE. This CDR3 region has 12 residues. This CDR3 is CASSFKALETFF. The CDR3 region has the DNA TGTGCCAGCAGCTTTAAGGCCTTGGAGACTTTCTTT.

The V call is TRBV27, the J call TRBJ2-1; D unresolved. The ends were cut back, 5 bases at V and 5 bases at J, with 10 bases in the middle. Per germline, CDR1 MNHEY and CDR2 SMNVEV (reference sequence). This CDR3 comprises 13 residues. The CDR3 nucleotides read TGTGCCAGCAGTCCGCGGATGAACAATGAGCAGTTCTTC. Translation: CASSPRMNNEQFF.

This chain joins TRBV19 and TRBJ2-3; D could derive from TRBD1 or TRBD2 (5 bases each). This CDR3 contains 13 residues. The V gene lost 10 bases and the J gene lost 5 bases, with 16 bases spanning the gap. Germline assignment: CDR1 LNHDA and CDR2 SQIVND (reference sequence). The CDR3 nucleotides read TGTGCCACCGGGCCGACGAGGGGAGATACGCAGTATTTT. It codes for CATGPTRGDTQYF.

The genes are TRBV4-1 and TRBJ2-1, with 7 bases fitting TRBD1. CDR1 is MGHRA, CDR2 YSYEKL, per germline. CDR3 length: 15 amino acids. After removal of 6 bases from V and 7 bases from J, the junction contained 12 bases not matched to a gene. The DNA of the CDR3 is TGCGCCAGCAGACCATCTGGACAGGCATCAAATGAGCAGTTCTTC. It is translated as CASRPSGQASNEQFF.

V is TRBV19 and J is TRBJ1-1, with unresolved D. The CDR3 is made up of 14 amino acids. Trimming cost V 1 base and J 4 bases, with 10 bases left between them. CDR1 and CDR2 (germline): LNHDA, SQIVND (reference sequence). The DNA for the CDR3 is TGTGCCAGTAGTATAGCCGCCTCGGGCACTGAAGCTTTCTTT. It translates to CASSIAASGTEAFF.